One sample yielded the 16 T cell receptor beta chains listed below, sequenced in a study of T cell repertoires in cytomegalovirus infection (dated by TCRdb to the late 2010s). TCRdb records Illumina HiSeq 1500 as the sequencer. TCRdb reprocessing: public reads trimmed at Q25 with fastp, clones called with MiXCR, in-frame beta chains kept. Every entry covers one CDR3 protein and lists the most common genes and DNA from its rows. This sample comprises about 450,000 distinct CDR3 sequences, roughly 30% of them detected only once. The ten largest clones take up 12% to 15% of the sample. Sequenced material: PBMCs. The receptors stem from a human donor in good health (CMV status not recorded). Some clones in this sample may be carry-over from other donors' samples.

The chain combines TRBV7-9 with TRBJ1-1, with a possible D match to TRBD1 (6 bases). Deletions cut 2 bases from V and 2 bases from J, with 12 bases between. The CDR3 has 15 amino acids. CDR1 is SEHNR, CDR2 FQNEAQ, per germline (reference sequence). CDR3 bases: TGTGCCAGCAGCTTACCGTACAGGGAAAACACTGAAGCTTTCTTT. It encodes CASSLPYRENTEAFF.

The chain combines TRBV12-3 or TRBV12-4 with TRBJ2-2, with 8 bases identical to TRBD2. The CDR3 consists of 14 residues. J was trimmed by 3 bases and V by 8 bases; bases with no gene match: 5. The chain's CDR3 is CASSAGGDTGELFF. The CDR3 DNA follows: TGTGCCAGCTCTGCGGGGGGCGACACCGGGGAGCTGTTTTTT.

This sequence joins TRBV6-6 and TRBJ2-7; 7 nucleotides align to TRBD1. The CDR3 has 17 residues. CDR1 MNHNY and CDR2 SVGAGI come from the germline V gene (reference sequence). V lost 4 bases and J lost 0; bases outside the gene matches: 12. In nucleotides, the CDR3 is TGTGCCAGCAGTTTGACCCCCTTGGGACAGCACTCCTACGAGCAGTACTTC. This gives the protein CASSLTPLGQHSYEQYF.

This clonotype has a count of ten or more. The gene calls are TRBV7-6 and TRBJ1-4; TRBD1 is a possible D gene (5 bases). CDR3 length equals 16 residues. V lost 1 base and J 3 bases, leaving 12 bases between the germline ends. Looked up from germline, CDR1 is SGHVS and CDR2 is FNYEAQ. The CDR3 coding sequence is TGTGCCAGCAGCTTAGGCGCAGGGCGTGCTAATGAAAAACTGTTTTTT. This gives the protein CASSLGAGRANEKLFF.

Regarding this clonotype: The conserved closing phenylalanine or tryptophan is absent in this CDR3, likely reflecting a read error. The chain employs TRBV12-3 or TRBV12-4 and TRBJ1-1; D unresolved. Trimming removed 1 base at V and 2 bases at J, with 5 bases between. The CDR3 loop spans 13 amino acids. The CDR3, as DNA: TGTGCCAGCAGTTTAGGGCCAAACACTGAAGCTTTCTTA. This encodes CASSLGPNTEAFL.

There are a few counts of this clonotype. V usage is TRBV7-2 and J usage is TRBJ2-5; TRBD1 or TRBD2 may be the D gene (6 bases each). The CDR3 consists of 14 residues. V dropped 2 bases and J dropped 5 bases, with 12 bases sitting between them. Germline assignment: CDR1 SGHTA and CDR2 FQGNSA. The DNA for the CDR3 is TGTGCCAGCAGCTTAATGGGGGGCGGGGAGACCCAGTACTTC. Amino acids: CASSLMGGGETQYF.

Details on this clonotype: A junction end diverges from the germline sequence, so it may reflect a read error. The chain uses TRBV6-6 and TRBJ1-1, with D tentatively TRBD1 (5 bases). This CDR3 has 13 residues. The germline V gene has CDR1 MNHNY and CDR2 SVGAGI (reference sequence). The CDR3: CASSLQENIEAFF. CDR3 nucleotide sequence: TGTGCCAGCAGTTTACAGGAGAACATTGAAGCTTTCTTT.

This clonotype came up many times. This chain joins TRBV7-2 and TRBJ2-3; the D gene is possibly TRBD2 (5 bases). The CDR3 spans 14 residues. Trimming stripped 0 bases from V and 3 bases from J, with 7 bases between. Germline V gene lookup returns CDR1 SGHTA and CDR2 FQGNSA. The chain's CDR3 is CASSLALATDTQYF. The CDR3 nucleotides read TGTGCCAGCAGCTTAGCGCTAGCAACAGATACGCAGTATTTT.

In its sample, this clonotype was seen many times. V is TRBV7-2 and J is TRBJ2-1; D is undetermined. V was trimmed by 10 bases and J by 2 bases, leaving 12 bases between them. This CDR3 contains 13 residues. CDR1 is SGHTA and CDR2 is FQGNSA in the germline V gene. Written as DNA, the CDR3 is TGTGCCATTGGTGGCGGTACCTACAATGAGCAGTTCTTC. This translates into CAIGGGTYNEQFF. Filled out from reference TRBV7-2 and TRBJ2-1, the complete variable domain reads GAGVSQSPSNKVTEKGKDVELRCDPISGHTALYWYRQSLGQGLEFLIYFQGNSAPDKSGLPSDRFSAERTGGSVSTLTIQRTQQEDSAVYLCAIGGGTYNEQFFGPGTRLTVL.

This clonotype was detected ten times or more. This chain links TRBV7-2 with TRBJ2-7; TRBD2 agrees at 10 bases. The CDR3 consists of 19 residues. V was pared by 4 bases and J by 2 bases, with 17 bases of the junction left unmatched. CDR1 is SGHTA and CDR2 is FQGNSA in the germline V gene. The CDR3 DNA sequence: TGTGCCAGCAGCTCCCCGCGGGGGGTCGGACTAGCGGACACCTACGAGCAGTACTTC. Its protein product is CASSSPRGVGLADTYEQYF.

This clonotype was found a few times. The rearrangement joins TRBV7-8 to TRBJ2-7; D is unclear. The CDR3 loop spans 14 amino acids. Germline V gene data show CDR1 as SGHVS and CDR2 as FQNEAQ. V was pared by 1 base and J by 2 bases, with 9 bases between. The CDR3 bases are TGTGCCAGCAGCTTAGGTCCTAAGGCCTACGAGCAGTACTTC. Its translation: CASSLGPKAYEQYF.

The chain is built from TRBV30 and TRBJ1-5, with D perhaps TRBD1 (5 bases). V was trimmed by 1 base and J by 4 bases, leaving 11 bases between them. The length of the CDR3 is 14 residues. Germline CDR1 GTSNPN, CDR2 SVGIG (reference sequence). The CDR3 DNA follows: TGTGCCTGGAGTGAGGCAGGGTGGAATCAGCCCCAGCATTTT. Residues: CAWSEAGWNQPQHF.

V and J are TRBV19 and TRBJ2-3; D unclear. The CDR3 is 15 residues long. Trimming cost V 3 bases and J 1 base, with 11 bases left between them. Germline loops: CDR1 LNHDA, CDR2 SQIVND (reference sequence). CDR3 sequence: CASSINARGTDTQYF. CDR3 in DNA: TGTGCCAGTAGTATCAACGCTCGAGGCACAGATACGCAGTATTTT. The whole variable domain, filled in from reference TRBV19 and TRBJ2-3, reads DGGITQSPKYLFRKEGQNVTLSCEQNLNHDAMYWYRQDPGQGLRLIYYSQIVNDFQKGDIAEGYSVSREKKESFPLTVTSAQKNPTAFYLCASSINARGTDTQYFGPGTRLTVL.

V gene TRBV7-2 combines with J gene TRBJ1-1; TRBD1 matches at 7 bases. Germline V gene data show CDR1 as SGHTA and CDR2 as FQGNSA. The length of the CDR3 is 14 residues. Trimming removed 5 bases from V and 7 bases from J; junction bases left unmatched: 10. CDR3: CASSQGQGVFEAFF. In nucleotides, the CDR3 is TGTGCCAGCAGCCAGGGGCAGGGGGTATTTGAAGCTTTCTTT.

This clonotype has a handful of counts. The gene calls are TRBV29-1 and TRBJ1-5; 7 nucleotides match TRBD1. CDR3 size: 13 residues. Germline loops: CDR1 SQVTM, CDR2 ANQGSEA. Losses at the gene ends were 4 bases for V and 7 bases for J; bases not matched to a gene: 7. The CDR3 reads CSVGGGAGQPQHF. The CDR3 DNA reads as TGCAGCGTTGGAGGGGGCGCAGGGCAGCCCCAGCATTTT.

This clonotype has just one count. A much bigger clone sits one base away, suggesting this may be a read error. The rearrangement uses TRBV7-9 and TRBJ1-6, with D uncertain. The germline gives CDR1 SEHNR, CDR2 FQNEAQ (reference sequence). This CDR3 is built from 15 residues. DNA of the CDR3: TGTGCCAGCTGCTTAAGAGGGCTGGGTAATTCACCCCTCCACTTT. Translation: CASCLRGLGNSPLHF.